These 28 T cell receptor beta chains were all obtained from the same sample, sequenced in a study of CD8 T cells in Susac syndrome. Random hexamers primed reverse transcription of about 0.5 to 1 ug RNA. From the immunoSEQ multiplex PCR reads, TCRdb called clonotypes with MiXCR, one entry per CDR3 protein. The profile shows 180,000 or so distinct CDR3 sequences, around 96% of them singletons. Sequencing was done on a sample of CD4+ T cells from PBMCs. These receptors were taken from a human donor in good health.

This clonotype was detected only once. The V call is TRBV28, the J call TRBJ2-1, with TRBD1 matching over 7 bases. After removal of 6 bases from V and 7 bases from J, the junction contained 9 bases not matched to a gene. Germline CDR1 MDHEN, CDR2 SYDVKM. CDR3 length: 14 amino acids. The CDR3 DNA follows: TGTGCCAGCAGAGAAGAGACAGGGCGAAATGAGCAGTTCTTC. This codes for CASREETGRNEQFF.

This chain connects TRBV23-1 to TRBJ2-5; tentatively, D is TRBD1 or TRBD2 (5 bases each). TRBV23-1 is an ORF, and what it does is uncertain. Trimming shortened V by 7 bases and J by 4 bases, and 19 bases separated the two germline ends. The CDR3 consists of 15 residues. The CDR3 loop is CASNNRMGVGETQYF. The DNA for the CDR3 is TGCGCCAGCAACAACCGAATGGGGGTGGGAGAGACCCAGTACTTC.

V usage is TRBV3-1 and J usage is TRBJ2-7; D might be TRBD1 (6 bases). V was cut by 0 bases and J by 3 bases, with 9 bases left in between. This CDR3 is built from 14 residues. Germline-derived CDR1 and CDR2 are LGHDT and YNNKEL (reference sequence). CDR3 protein: CASSQEQGIYEQYF. The DNA of the CDR3 is TGTGCCAGCAGCCAAGAACAGGGTATCTACGAGCAGTACTTC.

The rearrangement uses TRBV20-1 and TRBJ1-5; a possible D gene is TRBD1 (5 bases). There are 14 residues in the CDR3. Trimming cost V 6 bases and J 5 bases, with 17 bases left between them. The germline gives CDR1 DFQATT, CDR2 SNEGSKA (reference sequence). The CDR3 DNA follows: TGCAGTGCCCAGACCCCCGGGGACCATCAGCCCCAGCATTTT. It yields the protein CSAQTPGDHQPQHF.

The rearrangement uses TRBV28 and TRBJ1-5; 12 bases line up with TRBD1. V lost 8 bases, J lost 8 bases, and 10 bases stayed unmatched. The germline gives CDR1 MDHEN, CDR2 SYDVKM. The CDR3 is made up of 15 amino acids. The CDR3 reads CASVGQGAVGEPQHF. CDR3 sequence (DNA): TGTGCCAGCGTGGGACAGGGGGCTGTGGGTGAGCCCCAGCATTTT.

The chain employs TRBV30 and TRBJ2-2; TRBD1 matches 7 bases. The J segment lost 4 bases and the V segment lost 0 bases, leaving 2 bases of the junction unmatched. This CDR3 spans 14 amino acids. Germline CDR1 reads GTSNPN; CDR2 reads SVGIG (reference sequence). In DNA, the CDR3 is TGTGCCTGGAGTGTATACAGGGGCACCGGGGAGCTGTTTTTT. This gives the protein CAWSVYRGTGELFF.

V and J are TRBV11-2 and TRBJ2-1, with D perhaps assigned TRBD1 or TRBD2 (5 bases each). CDR3 length: 17 residues. The germline V gene has CDR1 SGHAT and CDR2 FQNNGV. The ends were cut back, 5 bases at V and 1 base at J, with 18 bases in the middle. In DNA, the CDR3 is TGTGCCAGCAGCGTGGGACCCGGTTTACGGTCCTACAATGAGCAGTTCTTC. This encodes CASSVGPGLRSYNEQFF.

This rearrangement joins TRBV30 to TRBJ2-7, with D tentatively TRBD2 (5 bases). CDR3 length: 13 residues. Germline CDR1 and CDR2: GTSNPN and SVGIG (reference sequence). Trimming removed 2 bases at V and 7 bases at J, with 15 bases between. CDR3 DNA sequence: TGTGCCTGGAGTCTCCCTTTAACGGGGGAGCAGTACTTC. This sequence encodes CAWSLPLTGEQYF.

The chain uses TRBV11-2 and TRBJ1-2; no reliable D call. The CDR3 is 16 residues long. V lost 4 bases and J lost 2, with 17 bases in between. CDR1 and CDR2 from the germline V gene are SGHAT and FQNNGV. The CDR3 is CASSSTAGRKNYGYTF. CDR3 sequence (DNA): TGTGCCAGCAGCTCCACCGCCGGACGGAAAAACTATGGCTACACCTTC.

This sequence joins TRBV7-9 and TRBJ2-5; D gene ambiguous. This CDR3 spans 13 amino acids. Germline assignment: CDR1 SEHNR and CDR2 FQNEAQ (reference sequence). Trimming removed 3 bases from V and 5 bases from J, with 10 bases in between. The CDR3 region has the DNA TGTGCCAGCAGCTTTAACCTTGGGGAGACCCAGTACTTC. Residues: CASSFNLGETQYF.

The V gene is TRBV18, the J gene TRBJ2-7, with 9 bases fitting TRBD1. The CDR3 contains 15 residues. Trimming at V came to 6 bases and at J to 2 bases, leaving 8 bases not matched to a gene. Looked up from germline, CDR1 is KGHSH and CDR2 is LQKENI. CDR3 sequence reads: CASSQGQGIPYEQYF. CDR3 bases: TGTGCCAGCTCCCAAGGACAGGGGATTCCCTACGAGCAGTACTTC. Based on the CDR3 plus reference TRBV18 and TRBJ2-7, the full variable domain is NAGVMQNPRHLVRRRGQEARLRCSPMKGHSHVYWYRQLPEEGLKFMVYLQKENIIDESGMPKERFSAEFPKEGPSILRIQQVVRGDSAAYFCASSQGQGIPYEQYFGPGTRLTVT.

The chain is built from TRBV29-1 and TRBJ1-5; no reliable D call. In germline, CDR1 is SQVTM, CDR2 ANQGSEA. Trimming pared 3 bases from V and 6 bases from J, leaving 12 bases between. The CDR3 runs to 13 residues. The CDR3 sequence is CSVDGGRGQPQHF. DNA of the CDR3: TGCAGCGTTGACGGAGGGCGCGGTCAGCCCCAGCATTTT.

The chain employs TRBV20-1 and TRBJ2-3; 8 bases fit TRBD2. This CDR3 comprises 15 residues. Germline V gene lookup returns CDR1 DFQATT and CDR2 SNEGSKA (reference sequence). Losses at the gene ends were 2 bases for V and 1 base for J; bases not matched to a gene: 5. CDR3 residues: CSARRAGVRTDTQYF. The CDR3 region has the DNA TGCAGTGCTAGAAGAGCGGGAGTGCGCACAGATACGCAGTATTTT.

The genes are TRBV11-2 and TRBJ2-3; TRBD2 matches at 13 bases. The CDR3 runs 14 residues. CDR1 is SGHAT, CDR2 FQNNGV, per germline. V lost 10 bases, J lost 2 bases, and 3 bases stayed unmatched. The CDR3 is CATGLAGATDTQYF. The CDR3 coding sequence is TGTGCCACAGGACTAGCGGGGGCCACAGATACGCAGTATTTT.

The chain is built from TRBV6-6 and TRBJ2-7; the D gene is possibly TRBD1 (6 bases). Per germline, CDR1 MNHNY and CDR2 SVGAGI (reference sequence). This CDR3 is 14 amino acids long. V dropped 2 bases and J dropped 1 base, with 9 bases sitting between them. DNA for the CDR3: TGTGCCAGCAGTTACCGGGACAAATCCTACGAGCAGTACTTC. Translation: CASSYRDKSYEQYF.

The V call is TRBV7-9, the J call TRBJ1-1; D perhaps matches TRBD1 (6 bases). The germline gives CDR1 SEHNR, CDR2 FQNEAQ (reference sequence). The CDR3 runs 14 residues. The ends were cut back, 1 base at V and 10 bases at J, with 16 bases in the middle. CDR3 DNA: TGTGCCAGCAGCTTAGGCGGGACACGCGCGGGAGCTTTCTTT. This encodes CASSLGGTRAGAFF.

The V gene is TRBV9, the J gene TRBJ2-3; TRBD2 aligns across 9 bases. CDR1 and CDR2 from the germline V gene are SGDLS and YYNGEE. This CDR3 has 16 amino acids. The V and J ends lost 0 bases and 4 bases, in that order; junction bases with no gene match: 6. In nucleotides, the CDR3 is TGTGCCAGCAGCGTAGCGGTTAGCGGGAGAGCAGATACGCAGTATTTT. This translates into CASSVAVSGRADTQYF.

This sequence joins TRBV24-1 and TRBJ2-3; a weak D match, TRBD2 (5 bases). V lost 4 bases and J 6 bases, leaving 7 bases between the germline ends. The CDR3 consists of 12 residues. CDR1 and CDR2 (germline): KGHDR, SFDVKD. The CDR3 sequence: CATSDGLDTQYF. The CDR3 bases are TGTGCCACCAGTGACGGACTCGATACGCAGTATTTT.

This sequence joins TRBV5-6 and TRBJ2-2, with D hard to call. Deletions cut 4 bases from V and 7 bases from J, with 11 bases between. Per germline, CDR1 SGHDT and CDR2 YYEEEE. The CDR3 is made up of 13 amino acids. The CDR3 reads CASSRPYGGELFF. The CDR3, as DNA: TGTGCCAGCAGCCGGCCTTACGGCGGGGAGCTGTTTTTT.

This clonotype was counted a few times. The rearrangement links TRBV20-1 to TRBJ2-3; tentatively, D is TRBD1 or TRBD2 (5 bases each). The germline V and J ends were trimmed by 3 bases and 1 base, with 8 bases remaining between them. This CDR3 comprises 13 residues. Germline lookup yields CDR1 DFQATT and CDR2 SNEGSKA (reference sequence). CDR3 in DNA: TGCAGTGCTAGTTCGGGACGCACAGATACGCAGTATTTT. Amino acids: CSASSGRTDTQYF.

V usage is TRBV27 and J usage is TRBJ1-1; unclear D gene. The V end lost 4 bases, the J end lost 1 base, and 16 bases lay between the germline ends. The CDR3 is 16 amino acids. Germline CDR1 reads MNHEY; CDR2 reads SMNVEV (reference sequence). CDR3 region: CASSSSRRHPNTEAFF. The CDR3 bases are TGTGCCAGCAGTTCCTCGAGGAGGCACCCGAACACTGAAGCTTTCTTT.

The chain combines TRBV9 with TRBJ1-5; D perhaps matches TRBD1 (6 bases). The CDR3 contains 15 residues. Germline CDR1 reads SGDLS; CDR2 reads YYNGEE. V lost 0 bases to trimming and J lost 5 bases, with 12 bases between them. This CDR3 is CASSVAGDLYQPQHF. The CDR3, as DNA: TGTGCCAGCAGCGTAGCAGGGGACCTTTATCAGCCCCAGCATTTT.

The CDR3 is CASSHEMGTDTQYF. The DNA for the CDR3 is TGTGCCAGCAGCCACGAGATGGGCACAGATACGCAGTATTTT. The chain employs TRBV3-1 and TRBJ2-3; D is uncertain. Trimming pared 3 bases from V and 1 base from J, leaving 8 bases between. Germline V gene sequence: CDR1 LGHDT, CDR2 YNNKEL (reference sequence). The CDR3 spans 14 residues.

The V and J genes are TRBV27 and TRBJ2-7; 9 bases fit TRBD1. V gave up 4 bases and J gave up 1 base; unmatched junction bases: 5. The CDR3 length is 15 residues. CDR1 and CDR2 from the germline V gene are MNHEY and SMNVEV (reference sequence). CDR3 sequence (DNA): TGTGCCAGCAGTTGGGAGGGACAGGGATCCTACGAGCAGTACTTC. As protein: CASSWEGQGSYEQYF.

The rearrangement uses TRBV12-3 or TRBV12-4 and TRBJ2-2, with 7 bases aligning to TRBD1. The CDR3 sequence is 15 residues long. The ends lost 5 bases at V and 0 bases at J; junction bases unmatched: 3. This CDR3 is CASSPGQANTGELFF. DNA of the CDR3: TGTGCCAGCAGTCCTGGACAGGCGAACACCGGGGAGCTGTTTTTT.

The gene calls are TRBV3-1 and TRBJ2-7; D is perhaps TRBD2 (6 bases). Per germline, CDR1 LGHDT and CDR2 YNNKEL (reference sequence). The CDR3 covers 11 residues. V lost 8 bases, J lost 3 bases, and 8 bases lay in between. For the CDR3, the DNA is TGTGCCAGCTCGCGGGGCTACGAGCAGTACTTC. Its translation: CASSRGYEQYF.

The CDR3 spells CASSPSQGGETQYF. The CDR3 DNA reads as TGTGCCAGCAGTCCCTCCCAGGGTGGGGAGACCCAGTACTTC. This chain uses TRBV12-3 or TRBV12-4 with TRBJ2-5, with D tentatively TRBD1 (5 bases). V was pared by 5 bases and J by 5 bases, with 15 bases between. The CDR3 loop spans 14 amino acids.

This chain joins TRBV7-9 and TRBJ1-1; possible D gene TRBD1, 6 bases. Germline V gives CDR1 SEHNR, CDR2 FQNEAQ (reference sequence). V lost 7 bases and J lost 0, with 21 bases in between. The CDR3 contains 17 residues. The CDR3, as DNA: TGTGCCAGCAACCCCGGGACACGAATACACTTGAACACTGAAGCTTTCTTT. This encodes CASNPGTRIHLNTEAFF.